These 28 T cell receptor beta chains share one sample of origin, sequenced in a study of blood T cell repertoires in COVID-19. Sequencing was performed with immunoSEQ multiplex PCR; in TCRdb, only in-frame clones are kept and a portion is missing. The profile shows about 300,000 clones, about 87% of them singletons. The specimen was peripheral blood. These receptor sequences come from a woman in her twenties or thirties with COVID-19, enrolled during active disease.

The rearrangement uses TRBV28 and TRBJ2-1; TRBD1 is a possible D gene (6 bases). V lost 4 bases to trimming and J lost 4 bases, with 26 bases between them. The germline CDR1 and CDR2 sequences are MDHEN and SYDVKM. CDR3 length equals 19 residues. The CDR3 DNA follows: TGTGCCAGCAGTTCCCTATACAGGACAGAACCTACCGAATACAATGAGCAGTTCTTC. Amino acids: CASSSLYRTEPTEYNEQFF.

The V gene is TRBV9, the J gene TRBJ2-2, with TRBD1 identical over 7 bases. The CDR3 runs 17 residues. With 2 bases clipped from V and 4 bases from J, the junction kept 11 bases outside the gene matches. Germline V gene sequence: CDR1 SGDLS, CDR2 YYNGEE. CDR3 loop: CASSVRIQGSLTGELFF. CDR3 sequence (DNA): TGTGCCAGCAGCGTTCGGATACAGGGGTCCCTCACCGGGGAGCTGTTTTTT.

The rearrangement links TRBV25-1 to TRBJ2-3; TRBD2 matches 9 bases. Germline V gene sequence: CDR1 MGHDK, CDR2 SYGVNS. The ends lost 8 bases at V and 5 bases at J; junction bases unmatched: 11. This CDR3 is 15 amino acids long. The chain's CDR3 is CASHWGRGGEDTQYF. CDR3 DNA sequence: TGTGCCAGCCACTGGGGGCGGGGGGGCGAAGATACGCAGTATTTT.

The CDR3 here is CASSREGNTEAFF. CDR3 DNA sequence: TGTGCCAGCAGTAGGGAGGGGAACACTGAAGCTTTCTTT. This chain connects TRBV6-6 to TRBJ1-1; the D is unclear. V lost 5 bases to trimming and J lost 1 base, with 8 bases between them. There are 13 residues in the CDR3. CDR1 MNHNY and CDR2 SVGAGI come from the germline V gene (reference sequence).

The chain employs TRBV4-1 and TRBJ2-5; TRBD2 matches at 8 bases. The ends lost 1 base at V and 5 bases at J; junction bases unmatched: 6. This CDR3 has 15 amino acids. Germline V lookup: CDR1 MGHRA, CDR2 YSYEKL. CDR3 residues: CASSQVSREGETQYF. CDR3 nucleotides: TGCGCCAGCAGCCAAGTTTCCCGGGAGGGCGAGACCCAGTACTTC.

V gene TRBV4-1 combines with J gene TRBJ1-5, with 8 bases aligning to TRBD1. Unmatched junction bases numbered 5, after V lost 1 base and J lost 6 bases. The CDR3 runs to 15 residues. In germline, CDR1 is MGHRA, CDR2 YSYEKL. The CDR3 protein is CASSQARGLSQPQHF. CDR3 sequence (DNA): TGCGCCAGCAGCCAAGCCAGGGGGCTGAGTCAGCCCCAGCATTTT.

The sample holds one count of this clone. The rearrangement joins TRBV11-3 to TRBJ2-7; 7 nucleotides align to TRBD1. CDR1 is SGHNT, CDR2 YENEEA, per germline. Trimming removed 6 bases from V and 2 bases from J; junction bases left unmatched: 4. CDR3 length equals 13 residues. The CDR3 spells CASRAGTAYEQYF. The DNA of the CDR3 is TGTGCCAGCAGAGCCGGGACAGCCTACGAGCAGTACTTC.

The J gene is TRBJ1-2, the V gene TRBV30; possible D gene TRBD1, 6 bases. Germline CDR1 and CDR2: GTSNPN and SVGIG (reference sequence). The CDR3 is made up of 13 amino acids. V was pared by 2 bases and J by 8 bases, with 15 bases between. The CDR3 DNA reads as TGTGCCTGGAGTTTTTTCCAGGGGAAAGGCTACACCTTC. It codes for CAWSFFQGKGYTF.

CDR3 nucleotide sequence: TGTGCCAGCAGTGAAAGGGGTGTCTTTAATGGCTACACCTTC. It codes for CASSERGVFNGYTF. The chain uses TRBV25-1 and TRBJ1-2; D perhaps matches TRBD1 (5 bases). CDR1 is MGHDK and CDR2 is SYGVNS in the germline V gene. The CDR3 spans 14 residues. Trimming left V 2 bases short and J 6 bases short, with 13 bases between.

The chain uses TRBV6-1 and TRBJ1-5; 11 bases agree with TRBD1. The CDR3 runs to 18 residues. The germline V gene has CDR1 MNHNS and CDR2 SASEGT. J gave up 3 bases and V 4 bases, and 11 bases lay outside the gene matches. The CDR3 spells CASSGLDRGLVLNQPQHF. CDR3 nucleotides: TGTGCCAGCAGTGGCCTGGACAGGGGGCTGGTCCTCAATCAGCCCCAGCATTTT.

As for this clone: This sample also contains other DNA sequences that code for the same CDR3. The chain employs TRBV9 and TRBJ2-5; weak D call: TRBD2 (5 bases). Looked up from germline, CDR1 is SGDLS and CDR2 is YYNGEE. V shed 0 bases and J shed 5 bases, with 11 bases lying between them. The CDR3 has 14 amino acids. The CDR3 DNA is TGTGCCAGCAGCGTAGGAGGAGGCGGGGAGACCCAGTACTTC. It yields the protein CASSVGGGGETQYF.

Here the CDR3 reads CASSIGQGRSTDTQYF. As DNA, the CDR3 is TGTGCCAGCAGCATCGGACAGGGTCGCTCCACAGATACGCAGTATTTT. The chain joins TRBV11-3 to TRBJ2-3, with TRBD1 matching 8 bases. The CDR3 has 16 amino acids. Germline V gene lookup returns CDR1 SGHNT and CDR2 YENEEA. With 5 bases clipped from V and 2 bases from J, the junction kept 9 bases outside the gene matches.

The chain uses TRBV24-1 and TRBJ2-3; 7 bases line up with TRBD2. The CDR3 extends over 15 amino acids. J lost 0 bases, V lost 9 bases, and 8 bases had no gene match. CDR1 and CDR2 (germline): KGHDR, SFDVKD. CDR3 bases: TGTGCCACCGGGGGGGTGGGTACTAGCACAGATACGCAGTATTTT. This encodes CATGGVGTSTDTQYF.

The chain combines TRBV6-5 with TRBJ1-4; D gene uncertain. With 2 bases removed from V and 4 bases from J, the gap between germline ends came to 11 bases. The germline gives CDR1 MNHEY, CDR2 SVGAGI. The CDR3 has 15 residues. CDR3 protein: CASSYTPGNNEKLFF. The CDR3 DNA is TGTGCCAGCAGTTACACCCCCGGGAATAATGAAAAACTGTTTTTT.

Only a few counts were recorded for this clone. The V and J genes are TRBV11-2 and TRBJ1-4; TRBD1 matches at 10 bases. This CDR3 comprises 16 residues. J was trimmed by 6 bases and V by 2 bases; bases with no gene match: 6. Germline CDR1 reads SGHAT; CDR2 reads FQNNGV. CDR3 sequence: CASSLNTGTGDEKLFF. CDR3 bases: TGTGCCAGCAGCTTAAACACCGGGACAGGGGATGAAAAACTGTTTTTT.

This rearrangement joins TRBV7-8 to TRBJ1-1; D unresolved. The germline CDR1 and CDR2 sequences are SGHVS and FQNEAQ. The V and J ends lost 1 base and 0 bases respectively, with 9 bases between them. This CDR3 contains 15 residues. Written as DNA, the CDR3 is TGTGCCAGCAGCTTAGTGGAGCGCATGAACACTGAAGCTTTCTTT. Amino acids: CASSLVERMNTEAFF.

The chain is built from TRBV3-1 (or the pseudogene TRBV3-2) and TRBJ1-2; 7 nucleotides match TRBD1. The V and J ends lost 4 bases and 8 bases, in that order; junction bases with no gene match: 4. The germline V gene has CDR1 LGHDT and CDR2 YNNKEL (reference sequence). There are 12 residues in the CDR3. The DNA of the CDR3 is TGTGCCAGCAGCCGAACAGGGGTAGGCTACACCTTC. Translation: CASSRTGVGYTF.

The gene calls are TRBV4-1 and TRBJ1-2; D is undetermined. This CDR3 spans 14 amino acids. Trimming took 8 bases from V and 0 from J, leaving 13 bases between them. The V gene's germline CDR1 is MGHRA and CDR2 YSYEKL. The chain's CDR3 is CASGRGSPNYGYTF. The CDR3 bases are TGCGCCAGCGGGAGAGGGAGCCCTAACTATGGCTACACCTTC.

The chain uses TRBV6-5 and TRBJ2-5, with TRBD2 matching over 8 bases. The V segment lost 4 bases and the J segment 1 base; nucleotides outside the gene matches: 5. The germline CDR1 and CDR2 sequences are MNHEY and SVGAGI. The CDR3 extends over 15 amino acids. CDR3 sequence reads: CASSWLAGPQETQYF. For the CDR3, the DNA is TGTGCCAGCAGTTGGTTAGCGGGGCCCCAAGAGACCCAGTACTTC.

The chain links TRBV3-1 (or the pseudogene TRBV3-2) to TRBJ1-3; D not certain. V was cut by 3 bases and J by 4 bases, with 16 bases left in between. The CDR3 runs 16 residues. Germline V gene lookup returns CDR1 LGHDT and CDR2 YNNKEL (reference sequence). The CDR3 loop reads CASSHPGPYGGNTIYF. For the CDR3, the DNA is TGTGCCAGCAGCCATCCTGGGCCCTATGGCGGAAACACCATATATTTT.

The V gene is TRBV18, the J gene TRBJ2-5; D is possibly TRBD2 (5 bases). CDR1 and CDR2 (germline): KGHSH, LQKENI. Trimming cost V 8 bases and J 6 bases, with 16 bases left between them. The CDR3 totals 13 residues. CDR3: CASEAGGRKTQYF. In DNA, the CDR3 is TGTGCCAGCGAGGCGGGCGGGCGGAAGACCCAGTACTTC.

The J gene is TRBJ2-7, the V gene TRBV18; D is possibly TRBD1 (5 bases). The germline V and J ends were trimmed by 1 base and 0 bases, with 10 bases remaining between them. This CDR3 is 15 amino acids long. Germline lookup yields CDR1 KGHSH and CDR2 LQKENI. The CDR3 nucleotides are TGTGCCAGCTCACCACGGGCAGGGTCCTCCTACGAGCAGTACTTC. Protein: CASSPRAGSSYEQYF. The whole variable domain, filled in from reference TRBV18 and TRBJ2-7, reads NAGVMQNPRHLVRRRGQEARLRCSPMKGHSHVYWYRQLPEEGLKFMVYLQKENIIDESGMPKERFSAEFPKEGPSILRIQQVVRGDSAAYFCASSPRAGSSYEQYFGPGTRLTVT.

The V and J genes are TRBV5-1 and TRBJ1-6; TRBD1 matches at 10 bases. Trimming took 1 base from V and 9 from J; bases not matched to a gene: 13. Per the germline V gene, CDR1 is SGHRS and CDR2 is YFSETQ. The CDR3 loop spans 18 amino acids. In DNA, the CDR3 is TGCGCCAGCAGCTTGAACTCCGGGACAGGGGTTCGGGGTTCACCCCTCCACTTT. Its protein is CASSLNSGTGVRGSPLHF.

V and J are TRBV9 and TRBJ2-1, with D tentatively TRBD1 (5 bases). The germline V gene encodes CDR1 SGDLS and CDR2 YYNGEE. CDR3 size: 14 residues. The V end was cut by 0 bases, the J end by 7 bases, with 11 bases between. CDR3 in amino acids: CASSVDPGRNEQFF. CDR3 nucleotides: TGTGCCAGCAGCGTAGATCCAGGGCGGAATGAGCAGTTCTTC.

This chain connects TRBV6-1 to TRBJ2-7; 8 bases fit TRBD1. Germline assignment: CDR1 MNHNS and CDR2 SASEGT. With V trimmed by 4 bases and J by 5 bases, 16 bases remained unmatched. This CDR3 comprises 17 residues. The chain's CDR3 is CASSGAGQGAVADEQYF. CDR3 coding DNA: TGTGCCAGCAGTGGAGCAGGGCAGGGGGCCGTAGCGGACGAGCAGTACTTC.

This sequence joins TRBV7-9 and TRBJ2-3; 9 positions agree with TRBD2. Trimming took 10 bases from V and 4 from J; bases not matched to a gene: 12. The CDR3 runs to 15 residues. Germline loops: CDR1 SEHNR, CDR2 FQNEAQ (reference sequence). The chain's CDR3 is CATPLAGGESDTQYF. Written as DNA, the CDR3 is TGTGCCACCCCCCTCGCGGGGGGGGAATCAGATACGCAGTATTTT.

This sequence joins TRBV2 and TRBJ2-7; the match to TRBD2 covers 11 bases. There are 16 residues in the CDR3. Losses at the gene ends were 8 bases for V and 7 bases for J; bases not matched to a gene: 16. Germline-derived CDR1 and CDR2 are SNHLY and FYNNEI. In DNA form, the CDR3 reads TGTGCCAGCGGGCCTTCTAGCGGGGGGCTAAAGGGAGAGCAGTACTTC. This translates into CASGPSSGGLKGEQYF.

This clone was seen just once. V usage is TRBV6-5 and J usage is TRBJ2-7, with a weak D call TRBD2 (6 bases). Germline lookup yields CDR1 MNHEY and CDR2 SVGAGI. The CDR3 has 14 amino acids. Trimming took 6 bases from V and 0 from J, leaving 12 bases between them. CDR3 DNA: TGTGCCAGCAGACGGGACTCGAGCTCCTACGAGCAGTACTTC. This gives the protein CASRRDSSSYEQYF.